Listed below are T cell receptor beta chains from one sample, sequenced in a study of lymphopenia after photon versus proton radiotherapy. Profiling relied on immunoSEQ multiplex PCR, and the TCRdb table lists in-frame clones only, not all of them. Of 20,000 to 25,000 clones in the sample, about 89% are singletons; the top ten hold 11%. This sample comprised peripheral blood, obtained from a patient treated with proton-based radiotherapy. The origin of the receptors is a man of 80 years or more with esophageal cancer. Both conserved end residues are part of each CDR3. Fields, in order: D gene, V gene, clone size, J gene, CDR3 DNA, CDR3 protein. A D gene is named only where the DNA matches it firmly. The listing skips clone size in some rows; elsewhere it reads once, few, many or a size class.

d_gene: .; v_gene: TRBV5-1; abundance: few; j_gene: TRBJ2-2; CDR3nt: TGCGCCTCACAATACCCCGCCGGGGAGCTGTTTTTT; CDR3aa: CASQYPAGELFF
d_gene: .; v_gene: TRBV2; abundance: .; j_gene: TRBJ1-1; CDR3nt: TGTGCCAGCAGTGGACAGGCGGGAAACACTGAAGCTTTCTTT; CDR3aa: CASSGQAGNTEAFF
d_gene: .; v_gene: TRBV5-4; abundance: .; j_gene: TRBJ2-5; CDR3nt: TGTGCCAGCAGCTTCAGGCAGGGTGGTTCGGAGACCCAGTACTTC; CDR3aa: CASSFRQGGSETQYF
d_gene: .; v_gene: TRBV30; abundance: .; j_gene: TRBJ1-5; CDR3nt: TGTGCCTGGAGCGGCGACAGTAGCAATCAGCCCCAGCATTTT; CDR3aa: CAWSGDSSNQPQHF
d_gene: TRBD1; v_gene: TRBV7-2; abundance: .; j_gene: TRBJ1-1; CDR3nt: TGTGCCAGCAGCTTCTCCTACCTCGGGACAGCTCATGAAGCTTTCTTT; CDR3aa: CASSFSYLGTAHEAFF
d_gene: .; v_gene: TRBV5-4; abundance: .; j_gene: TRBJ2-1; CDR3nt: TGTGCCAGCAGCACCCGGACCGTAAACAATGAGCAGTTCTTC; CDR3aa: CASSTRTVNNEQFF
d_gene: .; v_gene: TRBV9; abundance: .; j_gene: TRBJ2-7; CDR3nt: TGTGCCAGCAGCTACGGACCCGAGAGCTCCTACGAGCAGTACTTC; CDR3aa: CASSYGPESSYEQYF
d_gene: TRBD2; v_gene: TRBV5-6; abundance: .; j_gene: TRBJ2-7; CDR3nt: TGTGCCAGCAGCTTCCCCACTAGCGGGAGCCCCTACGAGCAGTACTTC; CDR3aa: CASSFPTSGSPYEQYF
d_gene: .; v_gene: TRBV19; abundance: .; j_gene: TRBJ2-3; CDR3nt: TGTGCCAGTAGGACCCAAGGCCATACGCAGTATTTT; CDR3aa: CASRTQGHTQYF
d_gene: .; v_gene: TRBV29-1; abundance: few; j_gene: TRBJ2-1; CDR3nt: TGCAGCGTTGAACGCCCTCAGGCGGAGACATACAATGAGCAGTTCTTC; CDR3aa: CSVERPQAETYNEQFF
d_gene: .; v_gene: TRBV7-3; abundance: .; j_gene: TRBJ2-5; CDR3nt: TGTGCCAGCAGCCCGGGGTCGCCAAACGGAGAGACCCAGTACTTC; CDR3aa: CASSPGSPNGETQYF
d_gene: .; v_gene: TRBV2; abundance: few; j_gene: TRBJ2-2; CDR3nt: TGTGCCAGCAAAGGAGACAGGACCGCCGGGGAGCTGTTTTTT; CDR3aa: CASKGDRTAGELFF
d_gene: .; v_gene: TRBV30; abundance: .; j_gene: TRBJ1-1; CDR3nt: TGTGCCTGCTTTCCCAGGGTATTGAACACTGAAGCTTTCTTT; CDR3aa: CACFPRVLNTEAFF
d_gene: TRBD1; v_gene: TRBV10-3; abundance: .; j_gene: TRBJ1-1; CDR3nt: TGTGCCATCAGTGAAGGACAGGCCAAGGGGAACACTGAAGCTTTCTTT; CDR3aa: CAISEGQAKGNTEAFF
d_gene: TRBD1; v_gene: TRBV4-1; abundance: .; j_gene: TRBJ1-5; CDR3nt: TGCGCCAGCAGCCAAGGACAGGGGTATCAGCCCCAGCATTTT; CDR3aa: CASSQGQGYQPQHF
d_gene: .; v_gene: TRBV5-4; abundance: few; j_gene: TRBJ2-5; CDR3nt: TGTGCCAGCAGCTTGGGAGGGGACAAACAAAAGACCCAGTACTTC; CDR3aa: CASSLGGDKQKTQYF
d_gene: TRBD2; v_gene: TRBV7-9; abundance: .; j_gene: TRBJ2-7; CDR3nt: TGTGCCAGCAGCTTCCGTTCCGGGACTAGCGCCGAGCAGTACTTC; CDR3aa: CASSFRSGTSAEQYF
d_gene: TRBD1; v_gene: TRBV7-2; abundance: .; j_gene: TRBJ2-2; CDR3nt: TGTGCCAGCAGCCCGAGACAGGGGGCAGTCGGGGAGCTGTTTTTT; CDR3aa: CASSPRQGAVGELFF
d_gene: .; v_gene: TRBV10-3; abundance: once; j_gene: TRBJ2-1; CDR3nt: TGTGCCATCAGTGAGTCTTCGGGGGAGCAGTTCTTC; CDR3aa: CAISESSGEQFF
d_gene: TRBD1; v_gene: TRBV5-1; abundance: once; j_gene: TRBJ1-6; CDR3nt: TGCGCCAGCAGCCCCGGGACAGGGGGAACCTCACCCCTCCACTTT; CDR3aa: CASSPGTGGTSPLHF
d_gene: TRBD2; v_gene: TRBV11-2; abundance: .; j_gene: TRBJ2-7; CDR3nt: TGTGCCAGCAGCCCCCTGGGAGGGCGGGGTTACTACGAGCAGTACTTC; CDR3aa: CASSPLGGRGYYEQYF
d_gene: .; v_gene: TRBV4-3; abundance: .; j_gene: TRBJ1-5; CDR3nt: TGCGCCAGCAGCCAAGATTTCCCGGCTAGGACGGCCGATCGTAGCAATCAGCCCCAGCATTTT; CDR3aa: CASSQDFPARTADRSNQPQHF
d_gene: .; v_gene: TRBV27; abundance: .; j_gene: TRBJ2-2; CDR3nt: TGTGCCAGCAGCCATAGGGGAGGCGGGGAGCTGTTTTTT; CDR3aa: CASSHRGGGELFF
d_gene: TRBD2; v_gene: TRBV4-3; abundance: .; j_gene: TRBJ2-3; CDR3nt: TGCGCCAGCAGCCAAGATCGGATTGGACTAGCTACGCAGTATTTT; CDR3aa: CASSQDRIGLATQYF
d_gene: .; v_gene: TRBV7-9; abundance: .; j_gene: TRBJ1-5; CDR3nt: TGTGCCAGCAGCCCGTCGCGGAGGGGGCAGCCCCAGCATTTT; CDR3aa: CASSPSRRGQPQHF
d_gene: .; v_gene: TRBV18; abundance: .; j_gene: TRBJ1-1; CDR3nt: TGTGCCAGTCGAAACGGGGTGGGGGACACTGAAGCTTTCTTT; CDR3aa: CASRNGVGDTEAFF
d_gene: .; v_gene: TRBV2; abundance: .; j_gene: TRBJ2-7; CDR3nt: TGTGCCAGCAGTGAAATGGGGGCCGGGTACGAGCAGTACTTC; CDR3aa: CASSEMGAGYEQYF
d_gene: .; v_gene: TRBV4-1; abundance: .; j_gene: TRBJ2-3; CDR3nt: TGCGCCAGCAGCCCCGGTGCGAGCACAGATACGCAGTATTTT; CDR3aa: CASSPGASTDTQYF
d_gene: .; v_gene: TRBV2; abundance: .; j_gene: TRBJ1-2; CDR3nt: TGTGCCAGCACCTACGGACAGTATGGCTACACCTTC; CDR3aa: CASTYGQYGYTF
d_gene: TRBD2; v_gene: TRBV4-3; abundance: .; j_gene: TRBJ2-3; CDR3nt: TGCGCCAGCAGCCAAAGCGGGGGAGGCACAGATACGCAGTATTTT; CDR3aa: CASSQSGGGTDTQYF
d_gene: .; v_gene: TRBV27; abundance: .; j_gene: TRBJ2-7; CDR3nt: TGTGCCAGCAGTTTGACCGAGACACCCTCGCTACGCGAGCAGTACTTC; CDR3aa: CASSLTETPSLREQYF
d_gene: .; v_gene: TRBV5-6; abundance: .; j_gene: TRBJ1-1; CDR3nt: TGTGCCAGCAGCAAATCTTGGACGCCGGGATTCAACACTGAAGCTTTCTTT; CDR3aa: CASSKSWTPGFNTEAFF
d_gene: .; v_gene: TRBV7-9; abundance: .; j_gene: TRBJ1-1; CDR3nt: TGTGCCAGCAGCTTAGTTGGGGGAGGCACTGAAGCTTTCTTT; CDR3aa: CASSLVGGGTEAFF
d_gene: .; v_gene: TRBV5-1; abundance: .; j_gene: TRBJ2-6; CDR3nt: TGCGCCAGCAGCTCCGGGCCGGGATTTTCTGGGGCCAACGTCCTGACTTTC; CDR3aa: CASSSGPGFSGANVLTF
d_gene: .; v_gene: TRBV9; abundance: .; j_gene: TRBJ1-2; CDR3nt: TGTGCCAGCAGCGTAGATTTGGGGAGGAGAGGGGATGGCTACACCTTC; CDR3aa: CASSVDLGRRGDGYTF
d_gene: TRBD1; v_gene: TRBV18; abundance: .; j_gene: TRBJ1-2; CDR3nt: TGTGCCAGCTCACCGCGCCGCCGGGACAGGGGGCTGGATAACTATGGCTACACCTTC; CDR3aa: CASSPRRRDRGLDNYGYTF
d_gene: TRBD2; v_gene: TRBV7-8; abundance: .; j_gene: TRBJ2-2; CDR3nt: TGTGCCAGCAGCTGGGGACTAGCGGGAATCAACACCGGGGAGCTGTTTTTT; CDR3aa: CASSWGLAGINTGELFF
d_gene: TRBD1; v_gene: TRBV7-2; abundance: .; j_gene: TRBJ2-7; CDR3nt: TGTGCCAGCAGCTTAGCAAGGACAGGGGGCTTCCCCTACGAGCAGTACTTC; CDR3aa: CASSLARTGGFPYEQYF
d_gene: .; v_gene: TRBV29-1; abundance: once; j_gene: TRBJ2-2; CDR3nt: TGCAGCGTCGCCCCAAACAGGGTCTCGAACACCGGGGAGCTGTTTTTT; CDR3aa: CSVAPNRVSNTGELFF
d_gene: TRBD1; v_gene: TRBV19; abundance: .; j_gene: TRBJ1-2; CDR3nt: TGTGCCAGTAGCGACAGGGGTCGTGGCTACACCTTC; CDR3aa: CASSDRGRGYTF